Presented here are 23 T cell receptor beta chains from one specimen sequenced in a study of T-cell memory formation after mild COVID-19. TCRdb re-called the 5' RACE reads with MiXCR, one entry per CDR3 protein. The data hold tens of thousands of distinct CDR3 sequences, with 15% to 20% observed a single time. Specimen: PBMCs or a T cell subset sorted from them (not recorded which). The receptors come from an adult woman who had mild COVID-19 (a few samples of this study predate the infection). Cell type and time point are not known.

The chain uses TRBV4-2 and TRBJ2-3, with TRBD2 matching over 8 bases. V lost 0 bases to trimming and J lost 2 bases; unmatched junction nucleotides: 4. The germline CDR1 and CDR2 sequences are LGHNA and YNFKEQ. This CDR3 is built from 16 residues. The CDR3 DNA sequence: TGTGCCAGCAGCCAAGATACTAGCGGAGTCACAGATACGCAGTATTTT. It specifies CASSQDTSGVTDTQYF.

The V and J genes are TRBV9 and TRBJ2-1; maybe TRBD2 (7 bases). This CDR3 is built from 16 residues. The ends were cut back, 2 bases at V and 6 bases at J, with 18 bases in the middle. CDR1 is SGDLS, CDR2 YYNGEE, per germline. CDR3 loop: CASSVHRDRGANEQFF. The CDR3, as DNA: TGTGCCAGCAGCGTTCACCGGGACCGGGGGGCCAATGAGCAGTTCTTC.

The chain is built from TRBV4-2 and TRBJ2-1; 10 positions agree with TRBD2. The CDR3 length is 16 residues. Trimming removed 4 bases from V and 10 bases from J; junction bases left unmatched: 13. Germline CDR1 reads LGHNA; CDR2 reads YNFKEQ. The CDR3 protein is CASSPGLAERALEQFF. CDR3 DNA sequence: TGTGCCAGCAGCCCCGGACTAGCGGAGAGGGCATTAGAGCAGTTCTTC.

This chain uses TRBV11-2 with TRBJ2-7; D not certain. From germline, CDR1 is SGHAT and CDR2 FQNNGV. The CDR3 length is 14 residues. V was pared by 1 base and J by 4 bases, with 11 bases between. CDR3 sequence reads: CASSLAGGLYEQYF. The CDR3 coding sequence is TGTGCCAGCAGCTTAGCCGGCGGCCTATACGAGCAGTACTTC.

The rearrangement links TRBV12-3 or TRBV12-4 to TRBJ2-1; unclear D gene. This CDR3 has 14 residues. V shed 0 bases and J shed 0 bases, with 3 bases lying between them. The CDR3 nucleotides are TGTGCCAGCAGTTTAGCGAGCTCCTACAATGAGCAGTTCTTC. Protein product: CASSLASSYNEQFF.

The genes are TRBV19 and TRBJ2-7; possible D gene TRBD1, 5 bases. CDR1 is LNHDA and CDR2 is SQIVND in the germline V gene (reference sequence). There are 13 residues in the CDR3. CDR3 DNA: TGTGGCACGTCTTCCCTAGACAGCTACGAGCAGTACTTC. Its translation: CGTSSLDSYEQYF.

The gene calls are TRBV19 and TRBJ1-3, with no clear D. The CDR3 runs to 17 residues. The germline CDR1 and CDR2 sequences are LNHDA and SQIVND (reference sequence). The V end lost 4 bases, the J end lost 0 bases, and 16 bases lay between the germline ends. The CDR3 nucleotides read TGTGCCAGTAGTAAGGAAGGACCGCCAACCTCTGGAAACACCATATATTTT. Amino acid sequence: CASSKEGPPTSGNTIYF.

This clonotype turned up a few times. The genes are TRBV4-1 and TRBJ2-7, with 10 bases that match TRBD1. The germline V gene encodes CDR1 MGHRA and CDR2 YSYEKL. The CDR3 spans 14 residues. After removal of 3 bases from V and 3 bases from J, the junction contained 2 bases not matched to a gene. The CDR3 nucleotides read TGCGCCAGCAGCCATCGGACAGGGGGCTACGAGCAGTACTTC. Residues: CASSHRTGGYEQYF.

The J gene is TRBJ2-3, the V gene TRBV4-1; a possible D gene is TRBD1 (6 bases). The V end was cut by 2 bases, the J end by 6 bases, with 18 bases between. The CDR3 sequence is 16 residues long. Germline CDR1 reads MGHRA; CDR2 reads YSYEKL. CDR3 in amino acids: CASSQRLRQDSDTQYF. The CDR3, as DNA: TGCGCCAGCAGCCAACGACTACGACAGGATTCGGATACGCAGTATTTT.

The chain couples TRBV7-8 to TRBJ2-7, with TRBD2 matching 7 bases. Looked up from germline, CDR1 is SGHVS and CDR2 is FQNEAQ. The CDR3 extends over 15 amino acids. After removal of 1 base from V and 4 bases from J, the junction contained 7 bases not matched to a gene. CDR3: CASSLGGSGSYEQYF. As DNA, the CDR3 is TGTGCCAGCAGCTTAGGAGGTAGCGGGTCTTACGAGCAGTACTTC.

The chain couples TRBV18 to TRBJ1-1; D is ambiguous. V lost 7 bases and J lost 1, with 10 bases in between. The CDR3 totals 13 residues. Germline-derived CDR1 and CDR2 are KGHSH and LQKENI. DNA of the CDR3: TGTGCCAGCTATGATATAGAGAACACTGAAGCTTTCTTT. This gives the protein CASYDIENTEAFF.

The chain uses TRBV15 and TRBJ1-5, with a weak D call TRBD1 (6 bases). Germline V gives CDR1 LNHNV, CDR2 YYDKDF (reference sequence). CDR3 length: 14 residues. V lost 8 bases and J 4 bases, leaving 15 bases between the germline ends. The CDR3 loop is CATDQGQLNQPQHF. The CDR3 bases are TGTGCCACCGATCAGGGACAACTAAATCAGCCCCAGCATTTT.

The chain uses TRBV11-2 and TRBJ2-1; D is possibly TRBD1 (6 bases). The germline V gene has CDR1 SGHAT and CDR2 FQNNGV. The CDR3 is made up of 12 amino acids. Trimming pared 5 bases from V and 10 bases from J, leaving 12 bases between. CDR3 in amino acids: CASSVRGVEQFF. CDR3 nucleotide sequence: TGTGCCAGCAGCGTCAGGGGAGTGGAGCAGTTCTTC.

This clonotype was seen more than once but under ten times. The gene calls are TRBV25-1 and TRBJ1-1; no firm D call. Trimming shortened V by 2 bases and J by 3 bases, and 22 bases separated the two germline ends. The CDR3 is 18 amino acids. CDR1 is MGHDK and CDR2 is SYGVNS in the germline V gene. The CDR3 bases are TGTGCCAGCAGTGAAGGACTCGAGGACGGGTGGTTGGACACTGAAGCTTTCTTT. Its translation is CASSEGLEDGWLDTEAFF. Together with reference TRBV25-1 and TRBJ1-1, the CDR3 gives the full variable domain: EADIYQTPRYLVIGTGKKITLECSQTMGHDKMYWYQQDPGMELHLIHYSYGVNSTEKGDLSSESTVSRIRTEHFPLTLESARPSHTSQYLCASSEGLEDGWLDTEAFFGQGTRLTVV.

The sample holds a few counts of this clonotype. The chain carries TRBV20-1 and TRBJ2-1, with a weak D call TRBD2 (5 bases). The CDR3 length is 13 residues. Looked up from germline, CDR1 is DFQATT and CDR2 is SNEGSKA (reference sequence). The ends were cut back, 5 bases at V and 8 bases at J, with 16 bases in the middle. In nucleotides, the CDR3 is TGCAGTGCTGTAGCGCGCCTGAGCTATGAGCAGTTCTTC. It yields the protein CSAVARLSYEQFF.

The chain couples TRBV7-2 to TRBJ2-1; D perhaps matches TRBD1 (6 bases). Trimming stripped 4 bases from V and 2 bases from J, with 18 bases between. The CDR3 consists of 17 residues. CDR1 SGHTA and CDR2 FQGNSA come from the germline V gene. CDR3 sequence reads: CASSWISGGGPYNEQFF. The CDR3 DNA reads TGTGCCAGCAGCTGGATCTCGGGTGGGGGCCCCTACAATGAGCAGTTCTTC.

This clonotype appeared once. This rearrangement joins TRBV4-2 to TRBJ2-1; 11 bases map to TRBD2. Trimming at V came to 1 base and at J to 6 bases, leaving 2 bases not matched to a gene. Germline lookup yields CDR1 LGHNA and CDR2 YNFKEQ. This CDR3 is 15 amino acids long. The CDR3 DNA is TGTGCCAGCAGCCAAGGGACTAGCGGGTCCAATGAGCAGTTCTTC. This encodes CASSQGTSGSNEQFF.

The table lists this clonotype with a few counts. The CDR3 nucleotides are TGTGCCAGCAGCAATATTCTAGCGGGGGCCTACGAGCAGTACTTC. The encoded protein is CASSNILAGAYEQYF. This chain links TRBV5-4 with TRBJ2-7; the match to TRBD2 covers 10 bases. Unmatched junction bases numbered 6, after V lost 4 bases and J lost 2 bases. This CDR3 comprises 15 residues. CDR1 is SGHNT, CDR2 YYREEE, per germline (reference sequence).

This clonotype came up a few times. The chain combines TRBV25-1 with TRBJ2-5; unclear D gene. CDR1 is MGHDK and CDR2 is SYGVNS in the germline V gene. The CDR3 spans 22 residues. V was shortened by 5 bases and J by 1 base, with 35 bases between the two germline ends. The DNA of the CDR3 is TGTGCCAGCAGTCCCCAGGATAATCTAAGGGTTCAGTGGTTGACGTCCCAAGAGACCCAGTACTTC. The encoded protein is CASSPQDNLRVQWLTSQETQYF.

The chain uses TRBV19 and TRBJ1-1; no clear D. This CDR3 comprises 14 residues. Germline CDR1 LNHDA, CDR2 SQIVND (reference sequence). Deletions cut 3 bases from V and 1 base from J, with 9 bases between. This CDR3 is CASSIVTANTEAFF. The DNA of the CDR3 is TGTGCCAGTAGTATCGTTACAGCGAACACTGAAGCTTTCTTT.

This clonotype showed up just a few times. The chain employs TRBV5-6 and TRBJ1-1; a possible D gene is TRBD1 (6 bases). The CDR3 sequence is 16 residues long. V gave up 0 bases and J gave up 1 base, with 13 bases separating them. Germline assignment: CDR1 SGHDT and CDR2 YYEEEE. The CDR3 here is CASSLEAGEGNTEAFF. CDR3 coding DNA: TGTGCCAGCAGCTTGGAGGCAGGGGAGGGGAACACTGAAGCTTTCTTT.

The CDR3 bases are TGTGCCAGCAGCTTAGGACAGGAGCCTTATAGCAATCAGCCCCAGCATTTT. Translation: CASSLGQEPYSNQPQHF. The chain is built from TRBV7-3 and TRBJ1-5; 7 bases fit TRBD1. The V and J ends lost 2 bases and 0 bases, in that order; junction bases with no gene match: 7. CDR1 is SGHTA, CDR2 FQGTGA, per germline. This CDR3 has 17 residues.

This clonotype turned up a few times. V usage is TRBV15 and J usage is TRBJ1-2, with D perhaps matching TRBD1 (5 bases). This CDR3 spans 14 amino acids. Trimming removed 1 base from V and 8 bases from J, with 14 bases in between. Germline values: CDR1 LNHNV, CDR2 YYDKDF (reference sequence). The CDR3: CATSRVTGSSGYTF. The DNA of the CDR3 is TGTGCCACCAGCAGAGTTACAGGCTCGAGCGGCTACACCTTC.